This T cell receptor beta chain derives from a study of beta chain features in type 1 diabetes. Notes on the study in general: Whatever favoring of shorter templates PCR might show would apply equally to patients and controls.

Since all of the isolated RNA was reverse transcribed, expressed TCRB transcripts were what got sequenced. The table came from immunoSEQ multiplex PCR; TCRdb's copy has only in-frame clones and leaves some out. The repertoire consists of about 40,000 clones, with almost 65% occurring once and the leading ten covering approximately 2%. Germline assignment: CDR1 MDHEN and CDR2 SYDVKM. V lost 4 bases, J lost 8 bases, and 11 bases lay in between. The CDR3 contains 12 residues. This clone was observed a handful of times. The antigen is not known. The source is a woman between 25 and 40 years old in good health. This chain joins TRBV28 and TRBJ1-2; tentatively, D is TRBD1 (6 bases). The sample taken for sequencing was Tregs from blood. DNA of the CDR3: TGTGCCAGCAGTTCGACAGGTCCCGGCTACACCTTC. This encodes CASSSTGPGYTF.